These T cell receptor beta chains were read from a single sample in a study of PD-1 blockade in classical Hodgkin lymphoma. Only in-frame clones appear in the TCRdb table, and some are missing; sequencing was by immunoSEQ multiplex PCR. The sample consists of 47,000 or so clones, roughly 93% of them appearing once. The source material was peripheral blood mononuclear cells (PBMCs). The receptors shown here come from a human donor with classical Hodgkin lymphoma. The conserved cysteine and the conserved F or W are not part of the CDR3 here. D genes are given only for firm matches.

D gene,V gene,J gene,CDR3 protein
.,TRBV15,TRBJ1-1,ATGQSLNTEAF
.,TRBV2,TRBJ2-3,ASGGARRDTQY
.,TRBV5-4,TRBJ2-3,ASNLDSTDTQY
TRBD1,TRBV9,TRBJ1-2,ASSVGQGGFPSGYT
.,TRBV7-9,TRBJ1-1,ASSLGSGMNTEAF
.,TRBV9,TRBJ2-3,ASSVRVQAGGTDTQY
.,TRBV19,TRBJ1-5,ASSIYLTSNQPQH
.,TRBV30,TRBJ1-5,AWGFGHPNQPQH
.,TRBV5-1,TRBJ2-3,ASSLPGDTQY
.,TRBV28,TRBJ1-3,ASSFQGVLSGNTIY
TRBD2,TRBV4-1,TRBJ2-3,ASSQASGGSADTQY
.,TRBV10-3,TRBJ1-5,AISDMGEGPQH
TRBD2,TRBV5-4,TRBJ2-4,ASSLGEKAGLNIQY
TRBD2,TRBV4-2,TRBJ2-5,ASSQDRTRDRETQY
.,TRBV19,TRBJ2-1,ASSSPGWGRDNEQF
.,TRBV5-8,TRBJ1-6,ASSLFRTAIYNSPLH